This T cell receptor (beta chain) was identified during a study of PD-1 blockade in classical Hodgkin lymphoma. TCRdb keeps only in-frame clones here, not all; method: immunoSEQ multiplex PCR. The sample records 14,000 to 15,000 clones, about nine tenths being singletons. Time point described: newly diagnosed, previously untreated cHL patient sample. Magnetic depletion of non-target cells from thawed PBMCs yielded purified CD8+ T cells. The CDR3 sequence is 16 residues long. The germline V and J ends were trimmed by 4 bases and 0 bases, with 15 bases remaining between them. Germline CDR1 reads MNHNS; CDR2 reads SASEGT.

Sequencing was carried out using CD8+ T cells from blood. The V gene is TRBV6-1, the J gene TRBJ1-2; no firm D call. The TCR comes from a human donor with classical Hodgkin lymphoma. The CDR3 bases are TGTGCCAGCAGTGTCCCAAGGGTGCCGACTAACTATGGCTACACCTTC. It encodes CASSVPRVPTNYGYTF.